A selection of T cell receptor beta chains follows, all from one sample in a study of CD8 T cells in Susac syndrome. TCRdb redid the calling of the immunoSEQ multiplex PCR reads with MiXCR, one entry per CDR3 protein. The repertoire holds 150,000 to 200,000 distinct CDR3 sequences, with around 94% as singletons. The material sequenced was CD4+ T cells from PBMCs. The origin of the receptors is a human donor in good health. Each CDR3 is given with its conserved first and last residue. Each record gives: J gene, clone size, V gene, D gene, CDR3 DNA, CDR3 protein. A D gene is named only where the DNA matches it firmly. Clone size appears in some rows only: once, few, many, or a class for an expanded clone.

j_gene: TRBJ2-1
abundance: .
v_gene: TRBV15
d_gene: .
CDR3nt: TGTGCCACCAGCAGAGGGGCGGGTTACAATGAGCAGTTCTTC
CDR3aa: CATSRGAGYNEQFF

j_gene: TRBJ2-5
abundance: .
v_gene: TRBV6-6
d_gene: .
CDR3nt: TGTGCCAGCCGGCCGATGGCACCCGCCCCGGAGACCCAGTACTTC
CDR3aa: CASRPMAPAPETQYF

j_gene: TRBJ2-1
abundance: .
v_gene: TRBV2
d_gene: .
CDR3nt: TGTGCCAGCAGACCCGACTCACAGGAGCAGTTCTTC
CDR3aa: CASRPDSQEQFF

j_gene: TRBJ2-2
abundance: .
v_gene: TRBV30
d_gene: TRBD1
CDR3nt: TGTGCCTGGAGGGGGGACAGTTACACCGGGGAGCTGTTTTTT
CDR3aa: CAWRGDSYTGELFF

j_gene: TRBJ1-2
abundance: .
v_gene: TRBV15
d_gene: .
CDR3nt: TGTGCCACCAGCAGAGTTGCAGGGTCTAACTATGGCTACACCTTC
CDR3aa: CATSRVAGSNYGYTF

j_gene: TRBJ2-5
abundance: .
v_gene: TRBV5-1
d_gene: .
CDR3nt: TGCGCCAGCAGCTTCGGACGTCAAGAGACCCAGTACTTC
CDR3aa: CASSFGRQETQYF

j_gene: TRBJ2-1
abundance: .
v_gene: TRBV15
d_gene: TRBD1
CDR3nt: TGTGCCACCAGCAGAGCCCAGGGGGCCTACAATGAGCAGTTCTTC
CDR3aa: CATSRAQGAYNEQFF

j_gene: TRBJ1-6
abundance: once
v_gene: TRBV6-5
d_gene: .
CDR3nt: TGTGCCAGCAGTTACAATCCGGGAGTCGCTAATTCACCCCTCCACTTT
CDR3aa: CASSYNPGVANSPLHF

j_gene: TRBJ1-5
abundance: .
v_gene: TRBV5-1
d_gene: .
CDR3nt: TGCGCCAGCAGCTTGGACGGGTTCAATCAGCCCCAGCATTTT
CDR3aa: CASSLDGFNQPQHF

j_gene: TRBJ2-2
abundance: .
v_gene: TRBV25-1
d_gene: .
CDR3nt: TGTGCCAGCAGAGGGGCAGGCCACACCGGGGAGCTGTTTTTT
CDR3aa: CASRGAGHTGELFF

j_gene: TRBJ1-2
abundance: .
v_gene: TRBV5-1
d_gene: .
CDR3nt: TGCGCCAGCAGCTTGGGGGCCGAAGGAGGCTACACCTTC
CDR3aa: CASSLGAEGGYTF

j_gene: TRBJ1-3
abundance: .
v_gene: TRBV7-2
d_gene: TRBD1
CDR3nt: TGTGCCAGCAGCTCCCGGACAGGGCAGGCTGGAAACACCATATATTTT
CDR3aa: CASSSRTGQAGNTIYF

j_gene: TRBJ2-5
abundance: .
v_gene: TRBV6-6
d_gene: .
CDR3nt: TGTGCCAGCAGTTACTCCCTCACCCAGCAAGAGACCCAGTACTTC
CDR3aa: CASSYSLTQQETQYF

j_gene: TRBJ2-1
abundance: .
v_gene: TRBV4-3
d_gene: .
CDR3nt: TGCGCCAGCAGCCAAGAAGAGGCCAGCTTTTACAATGAGCAGTTCTTC
CDR3aa: CASSQEEASFYNEQFF

j_gene: TRBJ2-5
abundance: .
v_gene: TRBV12-3/TRBV12-4
d_gene: TRBD2
CDR3nt: TGTGCCAGCACCTTTTCACCGGGACTAGCGGGATTTCCCCGACAAGAGACCCAGTACTTC
CDR3aa: CASTFSPGLAGFPRQETQYF

j_gene: TRBJ1-6
abundance: .
v_gene: TRBV30
d_gene: .
CDR3nt: TGTGCCTGGGGGAGAAGGATCCCAAATTCACCCCTCCACTTT
CDR3aa: CAWGRRIPNSPLHF

j_gene: TRBJ2-7
abundance: .
v_gene: TRBV27
d_gene: .
CDR3nt: TGTGCCAGCAGGTCCCCCGGGGCGGGGCAGCCCTCCTACGAGCAGTACTTC
CDR3aa: CASRSPGAGQPSYEQYF

j_gene: TRBJ2-3
abundance: .
v_gene: TRBV5-4
d_gene: .
CDR3nt: TGTGCCAGCAGCAGCTCTAGCCGAAGCACAGATACGCAGTATTTT
CDR3aa: CASSSSSRSTDTQYF

j_gene: TRBJ1-3
abundance: once
v_gene: TRBV7-2
d_gene: .
CDR3nt: TGTGCCAGCAGCTTAAAGGTCGGGGAAAACACCATATATTTT
CDR3aa: CASSLKVGENTIYF

j_gene: TRBJ2-4
abundance: .
v_gene: TRBV15
d_gene: TRBD2
CDR3nt: TGTGCCACCAGCAGTTACGGGACTAGCGGGGCTATAGCCAAAAACATTCAGTACTTC
CDR3aa: CATSSYGTSGAIAKNIQYF

j_gene: TRBJ2-5
abundance: .
v_gene: TRBV5-1
d_gene: TRBD2
CDR3nt: TGCGCCAGCAGCTCGCCGGGACTAGAAGAGACCCAGTACTTC
CDR3aa: CASSSPGLEETQYF

j_gene: TRBJ1-6
abundance: .
v_gene: TRBV2
d_gene: .
CDR3nt: TGTGCCAGCAACGACGGTCTTAATTCACCCCTCCACTTT
CDR3aa: CASNDGLNSPLHF

j_gene: TRBJ2-3
abundance: .
v_gene: TRBV7-9
d_gene: TRBD2
CDR3nt: TGTGCCAGCAGCTCGGGACTAGCGGGGGGCCTTAGCACAGATACGCAGTATTTT
CDR3aa: CASSSGLAGGLSTDTQYF

j_gene: TRBJ2-5
abundance: once
v_gene: TRBV12-3/TRBV12-4
d_gene: TRBD1
CDR3nt: TGTGCCAGCAGTTCCACTGGACAGGGCAGGGCGGAGACCCAGTACTTC
CDR3aa: CASSSTGQGRAETQYF

j_gene: TRBJ2-3
abundance: .
v_gene: TRBV20-1
d_gene: .
CDR3nt: TGCAGTGCTCCAACAGCTACAGATACGCAGTATTTT
CDR3aa: CSAPTATDTQYF

j_gene: TRBJ1-5
abundance: once
v_gene: TRBV19
d_gene: .
CDR3nt: TGTGCCAGTAGTATGAGGGGCAACAATCAGCCCCAGCATTTT
CDR3aa: CASSMRGNNQPQHF

j_gene: TRBJ2-7
abundance: .
v_gene: TRBV5-1
d_gene: .
CDR3nt: TGCGCCAGCAGCCCCCAGGGGGGGGGAGTCTACGAGCAGTACTTC
CDR3aa: CASSPQGGGVYEQYF

j_gene: TRBJ2-2
abundance: once
v_gene: TRBV12-3/TRBV12-4
d_gene: TRBD1
CDR3nt: TGTGCCAGCAGTCCTCAGGGGGCGTCCGGGGAGCTGTTTTTT
CDR3aa: CASSPQGASGELFF

j_gene: TRBJ1-1
abundance: .
v_gene: TRBV7-3
d_gene: .
CDR3nt: TGTGCCAGCAGCGACCGGGGGGACACTGAAGCTTTCTTT
CDR3aa: CASSDRGDTEAFF

j_gene: TRBJ2-3
abundance: .
v_gene: TRBV9
d_gene: TRBD2
CDR3nt: TGTGCCAGCAGCGCAGCGGGGGCCCTCACAGATACGCAGTATTTT
CDR3aa: CASSAAGALTDTQYF

j_gene: TRBJ1-2
abundance: .
v_gene: TRBV5-1
d_gene: .
CDR3nt: TGCGCCAGCAGCTTGGGGGGTGTGGATGCTGGCTACACCTTC
CDR3aa: CASSLGGVDAGYTF

j_gene: TRBJ1-1
abundance: .
v_gene: TRBV25-1
d_gene: .
CDR3nt: TGTGCCAGCAGTGAATGGGGTAAGGGATCTGAAGCTTTCTTT
CDR3aa: CASSEWGKGSEAFF

j_gene: TRBJ2-1
abundance: .
v_gene: TRBV7-2
d_gene: TRBD2
CDR3nt: TGTGCCAGCAGCTTTGTGAGCGGGGGCTCCTACAATGAGCAGTTCTTC
CDR3aa: CASSFVSGGSYNEQFF

j_gene: TRBJ1-2
abundance: .
v_gene: TRBV9
d_gene: .
CDR3nt: TGTGCCAGCAGCGTAGTAAACTATGGCTACACCTTC
CDR3aa: CASSVVNYGYTF

j_gene: TRBJ2-4
abundance: .
v_gene: TRBV15
d_gene: .
CDR3nt: TGTGCCACCAGCAGAGATCAAGGGAGGATCTCCAAAAACATTCAGTACTTC
CDR3aa: CATSRDQGRISKNIQYF

j_gene: TRBJ2-5
abundance: .
v_gene: TRBV4-3
d_gene: TRBD1
CDR3nt: TGCGCCAGCAGCCATTCTGGGGACAGGGGAGAGACCCAGTACTTC
CDR3aa: CASSHSGDRGETQYF

j_gene: TRBJ1-2
abundance: .
v_gene: TRBV20-1
d_gene: .
CDR3nt: TGCAGTGCTAGTGGCAGTAACTATGGCTACACCTTC
CDR3aa: CSASGSNYGYTF

j_gene: TRBJ2-2
abundance: .
v_gene: TRBV20-1
d_gene: TRBD2
CDR3nt: TGCAGTGCTCTAAGCGGGGGATCGAACACCGGGGAGCTGTTTTTT
CDR3aa: CSALSGGSNTGELFF

j_gene: TRBJ2-7
abundance: .
v_gene: TRBV5-1
d_gene: .
CDR3nt: TGCGCCAGCAGCTTCCCGGAGGCAGACGCAAGGGAGTACTTC
CDR3aa: CASSFPEADAREYF

j_gene: TRBJ2-7
abundance: .
v_gene: TRBV7-3
d_gene: .
CDR3nt: TGTGCCAGCAGCTTCCATCGACGGGCCTACGAGCAGTACTTC
CDR3aa: CASSFHRRAYEQYF

j_gene: TRBJ1-5
abundance: .
v_gene: TRBV29-1
d_gene: TRBD1
CDR3nt: TGCAGCGCGGGGACAGGGTACAATCAGCCCCAGCATTTT
CDR3aa: CSAGTGYNQPQHF

j_gene: TRBJ1-4
abundance: .
v_gene: TRBV15
d_gene: TRBD1
CDR3nt: TGTGCCACCAGCAGACTCGGACAGGGGGCTAATGAAAAACTGTTTTTT
CDR3aa: CATSRLGQGANEKLFF

j_gene: TRBJ1-6
abundance: .
v_gene: TRBV30
d_gene: .
CDR3nt: TGTGCCTGGAGTGTACGAGTCGGAAATTCACCCCTCCACTTT
CDR3aa: CAWSVRVGNSPLHF

j_gene: TRBJ1-5
abundance: once
v_gene: TRBV29-1
d_gene: .
CDR3nt: TGCAGCGTTGCCGTCCAAGAAAGCAATCAGCCCCAGCATTTT
CDR3aa: CSVAVQESNQPQHF

j_gene: TRBJ1-2
abundance: .
v_gene: TRBV20-1
d_gene: TRBD1
CDR3nt: TGCAGTGCTAGAAGGGGACAGGGGGATGGCTACACCTTC
CDR3aa: CSARRGQGDGYTF

j_gene: TRBJ2-5
abundance: .
v_gene: TRBV5-4
d_gene: .
CDR3nt: TGTGCCAGCAGTCTGCCGGGACGGCGCCAAGAGACCCAGTACTTC
CDR3aa: CASSLPGRRQETQYF

j_gene: TRBJ2-1
abundance: .
v_gene: TRBV7-2
d_gene: .
CDR3nt: TGTGCCAGCAGCGTCCTCAGGGTTCCCTACAATGAGCAGTTCTTC
CDR3aa: CASSVLRVPYNEQFF

j_gene: TRBJ1-1
abundance: .
v_gene: TRBV3-1
d_gene: .
CDR3nt: TGTGCCAGCAGCCAAGCCACCATGAACACTGAAGCTTTCTTT
CDR3aa: CASSQATMNTEAFF

j_gene: TRBJ2-1
abundance: .
v_gene: TRBV6-6
d_gene: .
CDR3nt: TGTGCCAGCAGTCTTGGGACAGGGACTAGCGCTAAGCAGTTCTTC
CDR3aa: CASSLGTGTSAKQFF

j_gene: TRBJ2-1
abundance: once
v_gene: TRBV9
d_gene: TRBD2
CDR3nt: TGTGCCAGCAGCGTAGTGGGAGGGGTCGCCTACAATGAGCAGTTCTTC
CDR3aa: CASSVVGGVAYNEQFF

j_gene: TRBJ2-1
abundance: .
v_gene: TRBV3-1
d_gene: .
CDR3nt: TGTGCCAGCAGCCAAGCTTCGTCTAGTAATGAGCAGTTCTTC
CDR3aa: CASSQASSSNEQFF

j_gene: TRBJ1-2
abundance: .
v_gene: TRBV30
d_gene: TRBD1
CDR3nt: TGTGCCTGGATGGGACAGGGGATTGGCTACACCTTC
CDR3aa: CAWMGQGIGYTF

j_gene: TRBJ1-4
abundance: .
v_gene: TRBV7-9
d_gene: .
CDR3nt: TGTGCCAGCAGCTTTGGCAGTAGTGCTGAAAAACTGTTTTTT
CDR3aa: CASSFGSSAEKLFF

j_gene: TRBJ2-5
abundance: .
v_gene: TRBV4-2
d_gene: TRBD1
CDR3nt: TGTGCCAGCAGCCAAGGCTTGACAGGGTATATCGAGACCCAGTACTTC
CDR3aa: CASSQGLTGYIETQYF

j_gene: TRBJ2-5
abundance: .
v_gene: TRBV20-1
d_gene: .
CDR3nt: TGCAGTGCTAGAGGGGAAGAGGGGGAGACCCAGTACTTC
CDR3aa: CSARGEEGETQYF

j_gene: TRBJ1-3
abundance: .
v_gene: TRBV3-1
d_gene: TRBD1
CDR3nt: TGTGCCAGCAGCCAGACAGGGTCTGGAAACACCATATATTTT
CDR3aa: CASSQTGSGNTIYF

j_gene: TRBJ2-3
abundance: .
v_gene: TRBV7-8
d_gene: TRBD2
CDR3nt: TGTGCCAGCAGGGCGACGACTAGCGGGTACACAGATACGCAGTATTTT
CDR3aa: CASRATTSGYTDTQYF

j_gene: TRBJ2-7
abundance: .
v_gene: TRBV7-9
d_gene: .
CDR3nt: TGTGCCAGCAGCCTTCAAGGGGGGAGTAGCTACGAGCAGTACTTC
CDR3aa: CASSLQGGSSYEQYF